This is a list of T cell receptor beta chains from one sample in a study of T-cell reconstitution after alpha-beta-depleted transplantation in children. TCRdb itself ran the PCR reads through MiXCR, one entry per CDR3 protein. The sample contains a few hundred thousand distinct CDR3 sequences, 13% of which appear only once. The sequencing used PBMCs, mostly from graft donor cells, collected 360 days after TCRalphabeta/CD19-depleted stem cell transplant. These TCRs come from a male patient younger than 18 who had a stem cell transplant for acute myeloid leukemia, so the T cells may come from the graft donor. CDR3s include the opening cysteine and the closing phenylalanine or tryptophan. A D gene is named only where the DNA matches it firmly. The size entry is marked missing in some rows and otherwise reads once, few, many or a size class.

V gene: TRBV7-9
D gene: -
clone size: -
J gene: TRBJ2-7
CDR3 protein: CASSPPLRSYEQYF
CDR3 DNA: TGTGCCAGCAGCCCCCCCCTGCGATCCTACGAGCAGTACTTC

V gene: TRBV12-3/TRBV12-4
D gene: TRBD2
clone size: many
J gene: TRBJ2-7
CDR3 protein: CASRRLSGRDSYEQYF
CDR3 DNA: TGTGCCAGCAGACGACTGAGCGGGAGGGATTCCTACGAGCAGTACTTC

V gene: TRBV7-3
D gene: -
clone size: -
J gene: TRBJ2-1
CDR3 protein: CASSPMGSSYNEQFF
CDR3 DNA: TGTGCCAGCAGCCCAATGGGGAGCTCCTACAATGAGCAGTTCTTC

V gene: TRBV25-1
D gene: TRBD2
clone size: -
J gene: TRBJ2-3
CDR3 protein: CASSEPPTGLASDTQYF
CDR3 DNA: TGTGCCAGCAGTGAACCCCCCACGGGACTAGCGTCAGATACGCAGTATTTT

V gene: TRBV2
D gene: -
clone size: -
J gene: TRBJ2-7
CDR3 protein: CASSRPTWGRSNEQYF
CDR3 DNA: TGTGCCAGCAGTCGTCCGACGTGGGGGCGCAGCAACGAGCAGTACTTC

V gene: TRBV7-9
D gene: -
clone size: few
J gene: TRBJ1-1
CDR3 protein: CASSPPGSYTEAFF
CDR3 DNA: TGTGCCAGCAGCCCCCCCGGCTCTTACACTGAAGCTTTCTTT

V gene: TRBV5-1
D gene: TRBD2
clone size: -
J gene: TRBJ2-1
CDR3 protein: CASSSGLAEGGEQFF
CDR3 DNA: TGCGCCAGCAGCTCGGGACTAGCGGAAGGAGGTGAGCAGTTCTTC

V gene: TRBV15
D gene: -
clone size: many
J gene: TRBJ1-1
CDR3 protein: CATSRVPTGEAFF
CDR3 DNA: TGTGCCACCAGCAGGGTCCCGACGGGGGAAGCTTTCTTT

V gene: TRBV28
D gene: TRBD1
clone size: many
J gene: TRBJ2-3
CDR3 protein: CASSWAGGGWAQNTQYF
CDR3 DNA: TGTGCCAGCAGTTGGGCAGGGGGCGGGTGGGCACAAAATACGCAGTATTTT

V gene: TRBV12-3/TRBV12-4
D gene: TRBD1
clone size: few
J gene: TRBJ1-1
CDR3 protein: CASSRTGGFNTEAFF
CDR3 DNA: TGTGCCAGCAGTCGGACAGGAGGATTCAACACTGAAGCTTTCTTT

V gene: TRBV24-1
D gene: -
clone size: many
J gene: TRBJ2-1
CDR3 protein: CATSKRGDGISSNEQFF
CDR3 DNA: TGTGCCACCAGTAAACGGGGCGACGGGATTAGTAGTAATGAGCAGTTCTTC

V gene: TRBV24-1
D gene: -
clone size: few
J gene: TRBJ2-2
CDR3 protein: CATSDRREGKNTGELFF
CDR3 DNA: TGTGCCACCAGTGATCGCCGCGAGGGCAAGAACACCGGGGAGCTGTTTTTT

V gene: TRBV20-1
D gene: -
clone size: -
J gene: TRBJ2-7
CDR3 protein: CSAGSGTWLSSYEQYF
CDR3 DNA: TGCAGTGCTGGGTCAGGGACCTGGTTGAGCTCCTACGAGCAGTACTTC

V gene: TRBV20-1
D gene: -
clone size: few
J gene: TRBJ2-4
CDR3 protein: CSARLTLAKNIQYF
CDR3 DNA: TGCAGTGCTAGATTAACACTAGCCAAAAACATTCAGTACTTC

V gene: TRBV15
D gene: -
clone size: -
J gene: TRBJ2-7
CDR3 protein: CATSRDLGRSSYEQYF
CDR3 DNA: TGTGCCACCAGCAGAGATTTGGGCAGGAGCTCCTACGAGCAGTACTTC

V gene: TRBV4-3
D gene: -
clone size: few
J gene: TRBJ2-6
CDR3 protein: CASSQEGGARSGANVLTF
CDR3 DNA: TGCGCCAGCAGCCAAGAGGGGGGTGCTAGATCTGGGGCCAACGTCCTGACTTTC

V gene: TRBV5-5
D gene: -
clone size: few
J gene: TRBJ2-1
CDR3 protein: CASSLARGAHNEQFF
CDR3 DNA: TGTGCCAGCAGCTTGGCCCGGGGGGCGCACAATGAGCAGTTCTTC

V gene: TRBV11-1
D gene: TRBD2
clone size: few
J gene: TRBJ2-5
CDR3 protein: CASSLGVGASGRARKTQYF
CDR3 DNA: TGTGCCAGCAGCCTGGGTGTAGGGGCGAGCGGGAGGGCCCGAAAGACCCAGTACTTC

V gene: TRBV29-1
D gene: -
clone size: -
J gene: TRBJ2-7
CDR3 protein: CSVEEGNFRSGLVGEQYF
CDR3 DNA: TGCAGCGTTGAAGAGGGTAATTTCAGGAGCGGTTTAGTGGGCGAGCAGTACTTC

V gene: TRBV9
D gene: -
clone size: -
J gene: TRBJ2-7
CDR3 protein: CASSVTPTGDSEQYF
CDR3 DNA: TGTGCCAGCAGCGTAACCCCGACAGGAGACAGCGAGCAGTACTTC

V gene: TRBV12-3/TRBV12-4
D gene: -
clone size: few
J gene: TRBJ2-3
CDR3 protein: CASSLEFGGTDTQYF
CDR3 DNA: TGTGCCAGCAGTCTAGAATTTGGCGGCACAGATACGCAGTATTTT

V gene: TRBV5-1
D gene: TRBD2
clone size: few
J gene: TRBJ2-7
CDR3 protein: CASSLEASGRAREQYF
CDR3 DNA: TGCGCCAGCAGCTTGGAAGCTAGCGGGAGGGCGAGGGAGCAGTACTTC

V gene: TRBV9
D gene: -
clone size: few
J gene: TRBJ1-6
CDR3 protein: CASSVGVSPLHF
CDR3 DNA: TGTGCCAGCAGCGTAGGTGTTTCACCCCTCCACTTT

V gene: TRBV29-1
D gene: -
clone size: many
J gene: TRBJ2-3
CDR3 protein: CSVEWSTDTQYF
CDR3 DNA: TGCAGCGTTGAATGGTCCACAGATACGCAGTATTTT

V gene: TRBV7-2
D gene: -
clone size: few
J gene: TRBJ2-4
CDR3 protein: CASSHQGPLVAKNIQYF
CDR3 DNA: TGTGCCAGCAGCCACCAAGGTCCATTGGTGGCCAAAAACATTCAGTACTTC

V gene: TRBV18
D gene: TRBD1
clone size: many
J gene: TRBJ1-1
CDR3 protein: CASSTGVDTEAFF
CDR3 DNA: TGTGCCAGCTCGACAGGGGTTGACACTGAAGCTTTCTTT

V gene: TRBV7-2
D gene: -
clone size: -
J gene: TRBJ1-2
CDR3 protein: CASSSGTKGGYTF
CDR3 DNA: TGTGCCAGCAGTTCCGGGACAAAGGGGGGCTACACCTTC

V gene: TRBV7-9
D gene: -
clone size: few
J gene: TRBJ2-1
CDR3 protein: CASSPVTGYNEQFF
CDR3 DNA: TGTGCCAGCAGCCCAGTGACTGGCTACAATGAGCAGTTCTTC